A selection of T cell receptor beta chains follows, all from one sample in a study of T-cell memory formation after mild COVID-19. MiXCR, run by TCRdb on the 5' RACE reads, gives a single entry per CDR3 protein. This sample has under 250,000 distinct CDR3 sequences; around 9.5% occur once, and the top ten carry around 3.4%. The source material was PBMCs or a T cell subset sorted from them (not recorded which). These receptor sequences come from a man aged 18 to 35 who had mild COVID-19 (a few samples of this study predate the infection). Cell type and time point are not known. The CDR3 runs from the conserved cysteine through the conserved F or W. A D gene is named only where the DNA matches it firmly. Clone sizes are given selectively: once, few, many, or a class where the clone is expanded.

>.|TRBJ2-3|TRBV2|.
TGTGCCAGCAGGGGACGGGGGGCCACAGATACGCAGTATTTT
CASRGRGATDTQYF
>.|TRBJ1-1|TRBV5-1|.
TGCGCCAGCAGCTTGTGGGGGAGTAACTTGGAAGCTTTCTTT
CASSLWGSNLEAFF
>.|TRBJ2-7|TRBV10-3|.
TGTGCCATCAGTCGGGACACCTCCTACGAGCAGTACTTC
CAISRDTSYEQYF
>.|TRBJ1-1|TRBV6-5|many
TGTGCCAGCAGTTACTCGGGTACCATGAACACTGAAGCTTTCTTT
CASSYSGTMNTEAFF
>TRBD1|TRBJ1-6|TRBV4-1|few
TGCGCCAGCAGCCAGAGAGGGGAGGGACAGGGGAATTCACCCCTCCACTTT
CASSQRGEGQGNSPLHF
>.|TRBJ1-2|TRBV19|many
TGTGCCAGTAGTATGGCGGACATGCTCGAGAAGGGCTACACCTTC
CASSMADMLEKGYTF
>.|TRBJ1-4|TRBV12-3/TRBV12-4|few
TGTGCCAGCAGCCAAGTTCTCGCTAATGAAAAACTGTTTTTT
CASSQVLANEKLFF
>.|TRBJ1-2|TRBV15|.
TGTGCCACCAGCAGAGTGGGGACATATGGCTACACCTTC
CATSRVGTYGYTF
>TRBD2|TRBJ2-1|TRBV5-1|few
TGCGCCAGCAGCTCTCAGCCCAGCGGGGGGGCGGATGAGCAGTTCTTC
CASSSQPSGGADEQFF
>.|TRBJ1-2|TRBV9|.
TGTGCCAGCAGCGTAGCGAGGGCAGGTGGGGGATATGGCTACACCTTC
CASSVARAGGGYGYTF
>TRBD1|TRBJ2-1|TRBV20-1|.
TGCAGTGCTAGAGCCCCCGGGACAGGGAATGGTGAGCAGTTCTTC
CSARAPGTGNGEQFF
>TRBD1|TRBJ2-4|TRBV6-2/TRBV6-3|.
TGTGCCAGCAGTTACGACAGGGTGGATACTTCCATTCAGTACTTC
CASSYDRVDTSIQYF
>.|TRBJ1-4|TRBV12-3/TRBV12-4|.
TGTGCCAGCAGGTGGACAGATAATGAAAAACTGTTTTTT
CASRWTDNEKLFF
>.|TRBJ2-2|TRBV4-3|many
TGCGCCAGCAGCCAAGAATCTAGGTGGAAAAACACCGGGGAGCTGTTTTTT
CASSQESRWKNTGELFF
>TRBD2|TRBJ2-3|TRBV11-2|.
TGTGCCAGCAGCTCGCGGGGACTAGCGGGGTCGGGTACGCAGTATTTT
CASSSRGLAGSGTQYF
>.|TRBJ2-3|TRBV29-1|.
TGCAGCGTTGAGGGGGCCGGAGATACGCAGTATTTT
CSVEGAGDTQYF
>.|TRBJ2-5|TRBV27|once
TGTGCCAGCAGTCAGGGGAAGACCCAGTACTTC
CASSQGKTQYF
>.|TRBJ2-4|TRBV5-1|.
TGCGCCAGCAGCTTGGCCCCGTCCATCGTGCTCTCAGACAGGTCCAAAAACATTCAGTACTTC
CASSLAPSIVLSDRSKNIQYF
>.|TRBJ2-3|TRBV24-1|.
TGTGCCACCTCCGGAGGGGGGTCGACAGATACGCAGTATTTT
CATSGGGSTDTQYF
>TRBD1|TRBJ2-7|TRBV18|.
TGTGCCAGCTCAAGCAGACAGGGGGACTACGAGCAGTACTTC
CASSSRQGDYEQYF
>.|TRBJ2-3|TRBV4-2|few
TGTGCCAGCAGCCAAGGGGGTCCTGCTACGGATACCCAGTATTTT
CASSQGGPATDTQYF
>TRBD1|TRBJ1-2|TRBV5-1|.
TGCGCCAGCAGCTATGGACAGGGGGCTAACTATGGCTACACCTTC
CASSYGQGANYGYTF
>.|TRBJ2-5|TRBV6-2/TRBV6-3|few
TGTGCCAGCAGTACAGACGGGGGGCTGGAGACCCAGTACTTC
CASSTDGGLETQYF
>TRBD2|TRBJ2-3|TRBV4-1|many
TGCGCCAGCAGCCAAGAATGGGCTAGCGGGGGCACAGATACGCAGTATTTT
CASSQEWASGGTDTQYF
>.|TRBJ1-1|TRBV20-1|few
TGCAGTGCTATCAGGACAGAAGCTTTCTTT
CSAIRTEAFF
>.|TRBJ2-3|TRBV24-1|.
TGTGCCACCAGTGATTTGTCGGGACCTAGCACAGATACGCAGTATTTT
CATSDLSGPSTDTQYF
>.|TRBJ2-7|TRBV5-1|.
TGCGCCAGCAGCTTGCAGGGTAGCGAGCAGTACTTC
CASSLQGSEQYF
>.|TRBJ1-2|TRBV30|.
TGTGCCTGGAGTTTAGGGGAAGGCTACACCTTC
CAWSLGEGYTF
>TRBD1|TRBJ2-2|TRBV5-1|few
TGCGCCAGCAGCAGGGACAGGGAGACCGGGGAGCTGTTTTTT
CASSRDRETGELFF
>.|TRBJ2-1|TRBV7-9|few
TGTGCCAGCAGCTTAGATACAGCCCGCTCCTACAATGAGCAGTTCTTC
CASSLDTARSYNEQFF